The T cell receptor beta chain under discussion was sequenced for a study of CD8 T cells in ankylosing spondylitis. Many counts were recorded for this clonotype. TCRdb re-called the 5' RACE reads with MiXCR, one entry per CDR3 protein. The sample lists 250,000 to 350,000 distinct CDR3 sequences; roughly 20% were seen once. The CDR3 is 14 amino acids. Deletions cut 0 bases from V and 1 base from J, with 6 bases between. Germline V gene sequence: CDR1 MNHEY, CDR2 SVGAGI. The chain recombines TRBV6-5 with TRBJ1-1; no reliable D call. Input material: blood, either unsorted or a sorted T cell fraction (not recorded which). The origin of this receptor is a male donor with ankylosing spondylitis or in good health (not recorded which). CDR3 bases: TGTGCCAGCAGTTACTCGATAGAGAACACTGAAGCTTTCTTT. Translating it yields CASSYSIENTEAFF.